A selection of T cell receptor beta chains follows, all from one sample in a study of T-cell memory formation after mild COVID-19. TCRdb redid the calling of the 5' RACE reads with MiXCR, one entry per CDR3 protein. The data hold 550,000 to 700,000 distinct CDR3 sequences, with more than 15% observed a single time. Input material: PBMCs or a T cell subset sorted from them (not recorded which). The receptors come from an adult woman who had mild COVID-19 (a few samples of this study predate the infection). Cell type and time point are not known. Both conserved end residues are part of each CDR3. Each record gives: D gene, V gene, clone size, J gene, CDR3 protein, CDR3 DNA. The D gene is left open where the match is weak. Clone size is given for some rows only: seen once, a few or many times, or a class if the clone is expanded.

D: TRBD1
V: TRBV14
size: NA
J: TRBJ1-1
CDR3: CASSQDRRDRGFMNTEAFF
DNA: TGTGCCAGCAGCCAAGACCGCCGGGACAGAGGATTCATGAACACTGAAGCTTTCTTT

D: TRBD2
V: TRBV4-2
size: NA
J: TRBJ2-7
CDR3: CASSQQTSGSNLDEQYF
DNA: TGTGCCAGCAGCCAGCAGACTAGCGGGAGCAATCTAGACGAGCAGTACTTC

D: NA
V: TRBV6-5
size: NA
J: TRBJ2-6
CDR3: CASKTDHNGANVLTF
DNA: TGTGCCAGCAAAACAGATCATAACGGGGCCAACGTCCTGACTTTC

D: NA
V: TRBV29-1
size: few
J: TRBJ1-1
CDR3: CSVENRLKVNTEAFF
DNA: TGCAGCGTTGAAAACAGGTTGAAAGTGAACACTGAAGCTTTCTTT

D: TRBD1
V: TRBV7-9
size: few
J: TRBJ1-1
CDR3: CASSPRQGPNTEAFF
DNA: TGTGCCAGCAGCCCGAGACAGGGGCCGAACACTGAAGCTTTCTTT

D: NA
V: TRBV12-3/TRBV12-4
size: once
J: TRBJ2-5
CDR3: CASSLSLGGGPFQETQYF
DNA: TGTGCCAGCAGTTTGAGTCTCGGAGGGGGCCCCTTTCAAGAGACCCAGTACTTC

D: TRBD2
V: TRBV5-4
size: NA
J: TRBJ2-4
CDR3: CASSLGTSGRSVAKNIQYF
DNA: TGTGCCAGCAGCTTGGGGACTAGCGGGAGATCAGTAGCCAAAAACATTCAGTACTTC

D: TRBD1
V: TRBV24-1
size: NA
J: TRBJ1-5
CDR3: CATSDPGQQFNQPQHF
DNA: TGTGCCACCAGTGATCCGGGACAGCAATTCAATCAGCCCCAGCATTTT

D: NA
V: TRBV7-6
size: NA
J: TRBJ2-3
CDR3: CASSETGPPPDTQYF
DNA: TGTGCCAGCAGCGAGACAGGCCCCCCGCCCGATACGCAGTATTTT

D: NA
V: TRBV6-5
size: few
J: TRBJ2-1
CDR3: CASSYLGAVDNEQFF
DNA: TGTGCCAGCAGTTACTTAGGGGCAGTCGACAATGAGCAGTTCTTC

D: TRBD1
V: TRBV27
size: NA
J: TRBJ2-2
CDR3: CASSQQGQELFF
DNA: TGTGCCAGCAGTCAACAGGGGCAGGAGCTGTTTTTT

D: TRBD2
V: TRBV12-3/TRBV12-4
size: few
J: TRBJ2-2
CDR3: CASSPFGGVGTGELFF
DNA: TGTGCCAGCAGTCCTTTTGGGGGGGTCGGAACCGGGGAGCTGTTTTTT

D: NA
V: TRBV19
size: few
J: TRBJ2-7
CDR3: CASSVGSEQYF
DNA: TGTGCCAGTTCGGTGGGGAGTGAGCAGTACTTC

D: TRBD2
V: TRBV7-2
size: many
J: TRBJ2-7
CDR3: CASSFPLGWLAGGMRYEQYF
DNA: TGTGCCAGCAGCTTTCCCCTCGGCTGGCTAGCGGGAGGCATGCGGTACGAGCAGTACTTC

D: TRBD1
V: TRBV24-1
size: NA
J: TRBJ2-3
CDR3: CATSDSSRGPHTDTQYF
DNA: TGTGCCACCAGTGACTCCAGCAGGGGGCCGCACACAGATACGCAGTATTTT

D: NA
V: TRBV7-2
size: few
J: TRBJ1-3
CDR3: CASSFEGNTIYF
DNA: TGTGCCAGCAGCTTCGAGGGAAACACCATATATTTT

D: NA
V: TRBV24-1
size: NA
J: TRBJ2-1
CDR3: CATRPETGHGGQFF
DNA: TGTGCCACCAGACCCGAGACAGGACATGGGGGGCAGTTCTTC

D: TRBD2
V: TRBV4-2
size: few
J: TRBJ2-5
CDR3: CASSQSFGREAQETQYF
DNA: TGTGCCAGCAGCCAATCCTTTGGGCGGGAGGCGCAAGAGACCCAGTACTTC

D: NA
V: TRBV24-1
size: few
J: TRBJ1-4
CDR3: CATSEGRATNEKLFF
DNA: TGTGCCACCAGTGAGGGTCGGGCAACTAATGAAAAACTGTTTTTT

D: NA
V: TRBV5-1
size: NA
J: TRBJ1-1
CDR3: CASSLAFMAGDTEAFF
DNA: TGCGCCAGCAGCTTGGCTTTTATGGCAGGGGACACTGAAGCTTTCTTT

D: TRBD2
V: TRBV7-2
size: NA
J: TRBJ2-3
CDR3: CASSLVGTSATDTQYF
DNA: TGTGCCAGCAGCTTAGTTGGTACTAGCGCGACAGATACGCAGTATTTT

D: NA
V: TRBV27
size: NA
J: TRBJ2-7
CDR3: CASSLTGLTGTYEQYF
DNA: TGTGCCAGCAGTTTAACAGGGCTAACGGGAACCTACGAGCAGTACTTC

D: NA
V: TRBV7-9
size: many
J: TRBJ2-2
CDR3: CASSNPSANTGELFF
DNA: TGTGCCAGCAGCAACCCTAGCGCTAACACCGGGGAGCTGTTTTTT

D: NA
V: TRBV20-1
size: NA
J: TRBJ2-2
CDR3: CSAWMAGELFF
DNA: TGCAGTGCCTGGATGGCCGGGGAGCTGTTTTTT

D: NA
V: TRBV10-3
size: few
J: TRBJ2-5
CDR3: CAISELAENQETQYF
DNA: TGTGCCATCAGTGAGCTGGCGGAAAATCAAGAGACCCAGTACTTC

D: NA
V: TRBV7-8
size: few
J: TRBJ1-1
CDR3: CASGTGELATEAFF
DNA: TGTGCCAGCGGGACTGGGGAGCTGGCCACTGAAGCTTTCTTT

D: NA
V: TRBV7-7
size: NA
J: TRBJ2-5
CDR3: CASSLGVGSGETQYF
DNA: TGTGCCAGCAGCTTAGGGGTAGGGTCCGGGGAGACCCAGTACTTC